The 19 T cell receptor beta chains given below trace back to one sample, sequenced in a study of blood T cell repertoires in COVID-19. Clones were sequenced by immunoSEQ multiplex PCR, and TCRdb holds only the in-frame ones, with some missing. Among around 240,000 clones, 90% were seen once, and the ten largest hold less than 0.9%. Sequences were obtained from PBMCs or T cells enriched from blood (not recorded which). These receptor sequences come from a man aged 50 to 60 who had been exposed to COVID-19.

V and J are TRBV28 and TRBJ1-1, with D possibly matching TRBD1 (5 bases). CDR1 MDHEN and CDR2 SYDVKM come from the germline V gene. V was shortened by 4 bases and J by 3 bases, with 6 bases between the two germline ends. This CDR3 region has 12 residues. The CDR3 reads CASSSGYTEAFF. CDR3 sequence (DNA): TGTGCCAGCAGTTCAGGGTACACTGAAGCTTTCTTT.

V gene TRBV7-2 combines with J gene TRBJ2-7, with a weak D call TRBD1 (5 bases). V was clipped by 5 bases and J by 3 bases, with 23 bases between them. CDR1 SGHTA and CDR2 FQGNSA come from the germline V gene. The length of the CDR3 is 17 residues. The CDR3 region is CASSLSHRFPSVYEQYF. DNA of the CDR3: TGTGCCAGCAGCCTATCTCACAGGTTCCCTTCTGTCTACGAGCAGTACTTC.

This sequence joins TRBV9 and TRBJ1-2; D possibly corresponds to TRBD1 (5 bases). The V gene lost 4 bases and the J gene lost 7 bases, with 17 bases spanning the gap. The CDR3 has 14 residues. Germline CDR1 and CDR2: SGDLS and YYNGEE. CDR3: CASSPRAGGSGYTF. The DNA for the CDR3 is TGTGCCAGCAGCCCAAGGGCCGGGGGTAGTGGCTACACCTTC.

This chain joins TRBV18 and TRBJ1-4, with D hard to call. Trimming removed 0 bases at V and 10 bases at J, with 15 bases between. This CDR3 is built from 15 residues. The V gene's germline CDR1 is KGHSH and CDR2 LQKENI. The CDR3: CASSPPAAWSGKLFF. The DNA of the CDR3 is TGTGCCAGCTCACCACCGGCGGCTTGGAGCGGAAAACTGTTTTTT.

This rearrangement joins TRBV7-2 to TRBJ1-5, with unresolved D. Trimming cost V 5 bases and J 3 bases, with 8 bases left between them. The CDR3 has 13 amino acids. Looked up from germline, CDR1 is SGHTA and CDR2 is FQGNSA. The DNA of the CDR3 is TGTGCCAGCAGCGGGCAGCTCAATCAGCCCCAGCATTTT. Its translation: CASSGQLNQPQHF.

The sample holds one count of this clone. The chain recombines TRBV5-1 with TRBJ1-1; 8 bases are shared with TRBD1. After removal of 1 base from V and 1 base from J, the junction contained 6 bases not matched to a gene. The germline V gene has CDR1 SGHRS and CDR2 YFSETQ. The CDR3 is made up of 16 amino acids. The CDR3 DNA follows: TGCGCCAGCAGCTTGATAGGACAGGGAACGAACACTGAAGCTTTCTTT. As protein: CASSLIGQGTNTEAFF.

This clone showed up just once. V and J are TRBV5-4 and TRBJ2-1; no clear D gene. V dropped 4 bases and J dropped 4 bases, with 15 bases sitting between them. The germline V gene has CDR1 SGHNT and CDR2 YYREEE (reference sequence). CDR3 length equals 15 residues. The CDR3 is CASSLSVPRYNEQFF. The CDR3 coding sequence is TGTGCCAGCAGCCTCTCGGTTCCCCGGTACAATGAGCAGTTCTTC.

This chain connects TRBV9 to TRBJ1-2; TRBD1 might be the D (5 bases). The V gene lost 0 bases and the J gene lost 4 bases, with 16 bases spanning the gap. The germline V gene has CDR1 SGDLS and CDR2 YYNGEE. The CDR3 is 16 amino acids. The CDR3: CASSVVETAPSYGYTF. As DNA, the CDR3 is TGTGCCAGCAGCGTAGTTGAGACAGCTCCCTCCTATGGCTACACCTTC.

This clone was picked up one time. The genes are TRBV28 and TRBJ2-1; TRBD2 agrees at 8 bases. CDR1 MDHEN and CDR2 SYDVKM come from the germline V gene. The V and J ends lost 7 bases and 2 bases, in that order; junction bases with no gene match: 7. The CDR3 runs 15 residues. The CDR3 reads CASKTGGGTYNEQFF. The CDR3 bases are TGTGCCAGCAAGACGGGAGGGGGGACCTACAATGAGCAGTTCTTC.

DNA for the CDR3: TGTGCCAGTGCAAGGGGTTCAGGCACAGATACGCAGTATTTT. Amino acid sequence: CASARGSGTDTQYF. The rearrangement joins TRBV19 to TRBJ2-3; the D gene is possibly TRBD1 (5 bases). The CDR3 length is 14 residues. Germline V gives CDR1 LNHDA, CDR2 SQIVND (reference sequence). Deletions cut 8 bases from V and 1 base from J, with 13 bases between. Based on the CDR3 plus reference TRBV19 and TRBJ2-3, the full variable domain is DGGITQSPKYLFRKEGQNVTLSCEQNLNHDAMYWYRQDPGQGLRLIYYSQIVNDFQKGDIAEGYSVSREKKESFPLTVTSAQKNPTAFYLCASARGSGTDTQYFGPGTRLTVL.

This clone was observed once. This sequence joins TRBV5-1 and TRBJ1-2, with D uncertain. The CDR3 contains 15 residues. V was clipped by 0 bases and J by 0 bases, with 9 bases between them. Germline CDR1 and CDR2: SGHRS and YFSETQ. CDR3 loop: CASSLGAASNYGYTF. The CDR3, as DNA: TGCGCCAGCAGCTTGGGTGCAGCGTCTAACTATGGCTACACCTTC.

The CDR3 here is CASSPSGWNTGELFF. CDR3 nucleotide sequence: TGTGCCAGCAGTCCGAGCGGGTGGAACACCGGGGAGCTGTTTTTT. The V call is TRBV6-4, the J call TRBJ2-2; the D gene is possibly TRBD2 (6 bases). V lost 5 bases and J 1 base, leaving 11 bases between the germline ends. Per germline, CDR1 MRHNA and CDR2 SNTAGT. This CDR3 region has 15 residues.

This chain uses TRBV18 with TRBJ2-7; 8 bases agree with TRBD1. After removal of 3 bases from V and 6 bases from J, the junction contained 7 bases not matched to a gene. The CDR3 spans 14 residues. Germline lookup yields CDR1 KGHSH and CDR2 LQKENI. The CDR3 is CASSPRTGNGEQYF. CDR3 sequence (DNA): TGTGCCAGCTCACCCCGGACAGGGAATGGCGAGCAGTACTTC.

The V and J genes are TRBV29-1 and TRBJ2-1, with 14 bases identical to TRBD2. V was pared by 6 bases and J by 2 bases, with 3 bases of the junction left unmatched. Germline V gene lookup returns CDR1 SQVTM and CDR2 ANQGSEA. This CDR3 has 15 residues. The CDR3 DNA reads TGCAGCGTAGCGGGACTAGCGGGAGCCTACAATGAGCAGTTCTTC. Residues: CSVAGLAGAYNEQFF.

This clone occurred once. The genes are TRBV9 and TRBJ2-5, with D tentatively TRBD1 (5 bases). Germline lookup yields CDR1 SGDLS and CDR2 YYNGEE. The CDR3 covers 13 residues. V lost 0 bases and J lost 7, with 10 bases in between. The CDR3 DNA sequence: TGTGCCAGCAGCGTAGAGGGGCACGGGACCCAGTACTTC. Translated, it gives CASSVEGHGTQYF.

The V call is TRBV3-1 (or the pseudogene TRBV3-2), the J call TRBJ2-5, with 7 bases identical to TRBD1. Germline V gene lookup returns CDR1 LGHDT and CDR2 YNNKEL (reference sequence). There are 14 residues in the CDR3. V was pared by 2 bases and J by 5 bases, with 5 bases of the junction left unmatched. The CDR3 spells CASSQTRQGETQYF. DNA for the CDR3: TGTGCCAGCAGCCAAACCAGACAGGGTGAGACCCAGTACTTC.

The CDR3 reads CASSLIRGADNEQFF. The CDR3 bases are TGTGCCAGCAGCCTCATTCGCGGGGCTGACAATGAGCAGTTCTTC. The chain carries TRBV7-6 and TRBJ2-1, with D maybe TRBD2 (6 bases). The germline V and J ends were trimmed by 5 bases and 5 bases, with 16 bases remaining between them. The germline gives CDR1 SGHVS, CDR2 FNYEAQ. The CDR3 runs 15 residues.

V usage is TRBV6-5 and J usage is TRBJ1-3, with 9 nucleotides matching TRBD1. Looked up from germline, CDR1 is MNHEY and CDR2 is SVGAGI. The CDR3 consists of 14 residues. Trimming cost V 5 bases and J 2 bases; bases outside gene matches: 1. The DNA for the CDR3 is TGTGCCAGCAGTCACAGGGGGCCTGGAAACACCATATATTTT. Translating it yields CASSHRGPGNTIYF.

The chain is built from TRBV19 and TRBJ2-2; 10 nucleotides agree with TRBD1. With 3 bases clipped from V and 4 bases from J, the junction kept 5 bases outside the gene matches. The germline V gene has CDR1 LNHDA and CDR2 SQIVND (reference sequence). The CDR3 spans 16 residues. CDR3 DNA sequence: TGTGCCAGTAGTATCCGGACAGGGGGATCCACCGGGGAGCTGTTTTTT. This encodes CASSIRTGGSTGELFF.